This TCR beta chain was profiled in a study of T cell responses to AZD1222 COVID-19 vaccine. This CDR3 contains 15 residues. Trimming stripped 0 bases from V and 4 bases from J, with 14 bases between. Germline lookup yields CDR1 SGHNT and CDR2 YYREEE (reference sequence). TCRdb's copy holds only in-frame clones and misses some; the assay was immunoSEQ multiplex PCR. This table holds some 88,000 clones, just over 90% found once. The study's findings and limits: Repertoire samples came only from after the peak T cell response. Variant regions that are unmutated are reportedly the target of nearly half of spike-specific TCRs. There were mostly white British donors and more females than males, and clonal diversity was possibly underestimated. Baseline seropositivity occurred in only a handful of AZD1222 recipients.

With regard to this clone: Antigen unknown.

The material sequenced was peripheral blood, taken on day 0 of AZD1222 vaccination. The source is an adult in good health. V is TRBV5-4 and J is TRBJ2-7, with D possibly being TRBD2 (7 bases). CDR3 residues: CASSLGGLAEYEQYF. The CDR3 DNA follows: TGTGCCAGCAGCTTGGGGGGGCTAGCGGAGTACGAGCAGTACTTC.